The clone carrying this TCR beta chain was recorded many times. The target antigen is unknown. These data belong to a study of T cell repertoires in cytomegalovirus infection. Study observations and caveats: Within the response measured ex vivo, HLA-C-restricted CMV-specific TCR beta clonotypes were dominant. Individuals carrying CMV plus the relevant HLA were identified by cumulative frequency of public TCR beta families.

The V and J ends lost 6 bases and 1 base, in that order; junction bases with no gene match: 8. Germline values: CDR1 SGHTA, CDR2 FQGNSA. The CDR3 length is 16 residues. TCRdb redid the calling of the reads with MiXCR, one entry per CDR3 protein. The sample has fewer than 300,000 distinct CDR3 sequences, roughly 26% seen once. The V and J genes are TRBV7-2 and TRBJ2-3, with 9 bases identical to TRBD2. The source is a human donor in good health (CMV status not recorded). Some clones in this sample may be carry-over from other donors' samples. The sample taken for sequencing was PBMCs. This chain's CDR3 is CASSIWAGGGTDTQYF. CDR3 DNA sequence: TGTGCCAGCAGTATATGGGCGGGAGGGGGCACAGATACGCAGTATTTT.